A selection of T cell receptor beta chains follows, all from one sample in a study of T-cell reconstitution after alpha-beta-depleted transplantation in children. TCRdb itself ran the PCR reads through MiXCR, one entry per CDR3 protein. The sample lists roughly 15,000 distinct CDR3 sequences, around 5.1% seen once, with 6.9% in the top ten. This specimen consisted of PBMCs, obtained before TCRalphabeta/CD19-depleted stem cell transplant. The source of these receptors is a boy younger than 18 with acute lymphoblastic leukemia, due to receive a stem cell transplant. Both conserved end residues are part of each CDR3.

v_call: TRBV7-9; j_call: TRBJ2-7; cdr3_aa: CASSLGRAYEQYF
v_call: TRBV6-2/TRBV6-3; j_call: TRBJ2-3; cdr3_aa: CASSGQGSTDTQYF
v_call: TRBV6-5; j_call: TRBJ1-6; cdr3_aa: CASSPTGTAGNSPLHF
v_call: TRBV11-2; j_call: TRBJ2-6; cdr3_aa: CGNGGRDISGANVLTF
v_call: TRBV13; j_call: TRBJ2-1; cdr3_aa: CASSSLLTGPQFF
v_call: TRBV12-3/TRBV12-4; j_call: TRBJ1-1; cdr3_aa: CASSLRLQNTEAFF
v_call: TRBV12-3/TRBV12-4; j_call: TRBJ2-1; cdr3_aa: CASSSTGRSYNEQFF
v_call: TRBV5-1; j_call: TRBJ1-1; cdr3_aa: CASSPQGPGSTEAFF
v_call: TRBV10-3; j_call: TRBJ2-7; cdr3_aa: CAIRMTSGSYEQYF
v_call: TRBV7-9; j_call: TRBJ1-2; cdr3_aa: CASSLAAENYGYTF
v_call: TRBV20-1; j_call: TRBJ1-1; cdr3_aa: CSARDAGGGNTEAFF
v_call: TRBV11-3; j_call: TRBJ2-5; cdr3_aa: CASSYSSQETQYF
v_call: TRBV5-1; j_call: TRBJ2-1; cdr3_aa: CASSLGQGIHEQFF
v_call: TRBV3-1; j_call: TRBJ1-2; cdr3_aa: CASSPTIQGFDGYTF
v_call: TRBV24-1; j_call: TRBJ2-1; cdr3_aa: CATSDPRTGGNEQFF
v_call: TRBV7-2; j_call: TRBJ1-4; cdr3_aa: CASSPNVLGSKLFF
v_call: TRBV7-9; j_call: TRBJ2-3; cdr3_aa: CASSQTGFDTQYF
v_call: TRBV7-9; j_call: TRBJ1-4; cdr3_aa: CASSQRGVANEKLFF
v_call: TRBV6-6; j_call: TRBJ1-1; cdr3_aa: CASSHLGLNTEAFF
v_call: TRBV3-1; j_call: TRBJ1-2; cdr3_aa: CASSRLSEAGYTF
v_call: TRBV15; j_call: TRBJ2-7; cdr3_aa: CATSSRGAREQYF
v_call: TRBV14; j_call: TRBJ1-5; cdr3_aa: CASSQESGQPQHF
v_call: TRBV7-3; j_call: TRBJ2-3; cdr3_aa: CASSSQRDGQEDTQYF
v_call: TRBV12-3/TRBV12-4; j_call: TRBJ1-6; cdr3_aa: CASSLRTHSPLHF
v_call: TRBV4-2; j_call: TRBJ2-1; cdr3_aa: CASSQDFASGINEQFF
v_call: TRBV29-1; j_call: TRBJ2-7; cdr3_aa: CSVVDNYEQYF
v_call: TRBV7-8; j_call: TRBJ2-2; cdr3_aa: CASSGGQGNTGELFF
v_call: TRBV9; j_call: TRBJ2-2; cdr3_aa: CASSPRGTGELFF
v_call: TRBV10-3; j_call: TRBJ1-1; cdr3_aa: CAIRATEGAEAFF
v_call: TRBV27; j_call: TRBJ2-7; cdr3_aa: CASSDGGFHEQYF
v_call: TRBV28; j_call: TRBJ2-3; cdr3_aa: CASSPPAAGGSEPQYF
v_call: TRBV6-2/TRBV6-3; j_call: TRBJ2-7; cdr3_aa: CASSQGSYEQYF
v_call: TRBV6-5; j_call: TRBJ1-2; cdr3_aa: CASSYFSRERDGYTF
v_call: TRBV19; j_call: TRBJ2-7; cdr3_aa: CASSIKATNSYEQYF
v_call: TRBV28; j_call: TRBJ2-7; cdr3_aa: CASSFSISGLPYEQYF
v_call: TRBV30; j_call: TRBJ2-3; cdr3_aa: CAWSGVGLPTSTDTQYF
v_call: TRBV7-3; j_call: TRBJ2-7; cdr3_aa: CASSSSRDSYEQYF
v_call: TRBV19; j_call: TRBJ2-2; cdr3_aa: CASSRTGELFF
v_call: TRBV24-1; j_call: TRBJ2-2; cdr3_aa: CATKSSSTANTGELFF
v_call: TRBV4-3; j_call: TRBJ2-1; cdr3_aa: CASSTRLAGSYNEQFF
v_call: TRBV4-3; j_call: TRBJ2-1; cdr3_aa: CASSLSGGFSYNEQFF
v_call: TRBV7-2; j_call: TRBJ1-2; cdr3_aa: CASSLTRISNYGYTF
v_call: TRBV20-1; j_call: TRBJ2-1; cdr3_aa: CSARGLIRAGGRYNEQFF
v_call: TRBV6-1; j_call: TRBJ2-4; cdr3_aa: CASSPSGLAKNIQYF
v_call: TRBV28; j_call: TRBJ2-7; cdr3_aa: CASSRGQSYEQYF
v_call: TRBV11-2; j_call: TRBJ2-7; cdr3_aa: CASSLIRDSSYEQYF
v_call: TRBV3-1; j_call: TRBJ1-5; cdr3_aa: CASSPTERGGNQPQHF
v_call: TRBV12-3/TRBV12-4; j_call: TRBJ2-1; cdr3_aa: CASNSLLTSTYNEQFF
v_call: TRBV5-1; j_call: TRBJ2-7; cdr3_aa: CASSFGGGRFNEQYF
v_call: TRBV7-2; j_call: TRBJ1-2; cdr3_aa: CASSSTGAAAGGYTF
v_call: TRBV6-5; j_call: TRBJ1-6; cdr3_aa: CASSYSWTGSSPLHF
v_call: TRBV7-2; j_call: TRBJ1-1; cdr3_aa: CASSLGKYPMNTEAFF